The 16 T cell receptor beta chains reported below all come from one sample, sequenced in a study of CD8 T cells in ankylosing spondylitis (dated by TCRdb to about 2017). Library creation used 5' RACE. The sample was run on an Illumina HiSeq 2500. TCRdb reanalyzed the raw reads on its own, using fastp at Q25 for trimming and MiXCR for clone calling, and kept in-frame beta chains. Each record represents a unique CDR3 protein, reported with the most common genes and DNA among its rows. The sample data list about 360,000 distinct CDR3 sequences, and 20% of these were observed just once. The ten most abundant clones make up around 13% of the sample. Input material: blood, either unsorted or a sorted T cell fraction (not recorded which). The receptors derive from a male donor with ankylosing spondylitis or in good health (not recorded which).

This clonotype was seen a few times. This chain's CDR3 is CASSSSLWGGPEAKNIQYF. CDR3 nucleotides: TGTGCCAGCAGTTCTTCTTTGTGGGGGGGGCCGGAAGCCAAAAACATTCAGTACTTC. V and J are TRBV2 and TRBJ2-4; weak D call: TRBD2 (7 bases). The CDR3 runs 19 residues. Germline V CDR1 and CDR2: SNHLY, FYNNEI. Trimming shortened V by 5 bases and J by 0 bases, and 23 bases separated the two germline ends.

The V and J genes are TRBV10-3 and TRBJ2-3; TRBD2 matches 8 bases. The CDR3 contains 16 residues. After removal of 6 bases from V and 2 bases from J, the junction contained 10 bases not matched to a gene. Germline V CDR1 and CDR2: ENHRY, SYGVKD. The CDR3 DNA is TGTGCCATCAGGTCGGGGGGGGGCCATAACACAGATACGCAGTATTTT. The encoded protein is CAIRSGGGHNTDTQYF.

This clonotype came up a few times. CDR3 nucleotides: TGCAGCGTTGTAATCTCCTACGAGCAGTACTTC. It codes for CSVVISYEQYF. The chain has TRBV29-1 and TRBJ2-7; no clear D. The germline V gene has CDR1 SQVTM and CDR2 ANQGSEA. CDR3 size: 11 residues. Between the trimmed V and J ends, which lost 4 bases and 0 bases, there was a span of 4 bases.

This clonotype was seen a few times. The chain uses TRBV29-1 and TRBJ2-7; perhaps TRBD2 as D (6 bases). The V gene's germline CDR1 is SQVTM and CDR2 ANQGSEA. This CDR3 contains 12 residues. Trimming removed 8 bases from V and 3 bases from J, with 14 bases in between. CDR3 nucleotides: TGCAGCTTCCGGGACGGGGGCTACGAGCAGTACTTC. This encodes CSFRDGGYEQYF.

The chain carries TRBV9 and TRBJ1-1, with D maybe TRBD1 (5 bases). With 0 bases removed from V and 0 bases from J, the gap between germline ends came to 9 bases. Germline V gene lookup returns CDR1 SGDLS and CDR2 YYNGEE. The CDR3 sequence is 15 residues long. The CDR3 coding sequence is TGTGCCAGCAGCGTAGGAACAGGCGTGAACACTGAAGCTTTCTTT. Translating it yields CASSVGTGVNTEAFF.

The chain joins TRBV7-9 to TRBJ2-1, with 7 bases identical to TRBD2. The CDR3 has 12 amino acids. Germline V gene lookup returns CDR1 SEHNR and CDR2 FQNEAQ (reference sequence). V lost 4 bases, J lost 7 bases, and 1 base stayed unmatched. Here the CDR3 reads CASSWEGNEQFF. CDR3 DNA: TGTGCCAGCAGCTGGGAGGGAAATGAGCAGTTCTTC.

The CDR3 DNA sequence: TGTGCCAGCAGAGCGTTGGCGACAGGGGGCTTCTACGAGCAGTACTTC. Translating gives CASRALATGGFYEQYF. The V and J genes are TRBV27 and TRBJ2-7; 10 bases fit TRBD1. Trimming took 6 bases from V and 3 from J; bases not matched to a gene: 11. This CDR3 comprises 16 residues. The germline V gene has CDR1 MNHEY and CDR2 SMNVEV (reference sequence).

This chain uses TRBV13 with TRBJ2-7; D unresolved. The CDR3 has 13 amino acids. V gave up 8 bases and J gave up 3 bases, with 14 bases separating them. Germline CDR1 is PRHDT and CDR2 is FYEKMQ (reference sequence). The CDR3 loop reads CASATKPNYEQYF. CDR3 DNA: TGTGCCAGCGCTACAAAACCCAACTACGAGCAGTACTTC.

The chain carries TRBV7-6 and TRBJ2-3, with a weak D call TRBD2 (5 bases). The CDR3 totals 12 residues. Trimming shortened V by 4 bases and J by 10 bases, and 12 bases separated the two germline ends. The germline gives CDR1 SGHVS, CDR2 FNYEAQ. This CDR3 reads CASSSVGNAQYF. CDR3 DNA: TGTGCCAGCAGCTCCGTCGGGAACGCGCAGTATTTT.

This clonotype was seen more than once but under ten times. V usage is TRBV6-5 and J usage is TRBJ2-7; D is uncertain. The CDR3 totals 14 residues. The V end was cut by 2 bases, the J end by 6 bases, with 14 bases between. Germline V gives CDR1 MNHEY, CDR2 SVGAGI. The DNA for the CDR3 is TGTGCCAGCAGTTACCTTGACCAAGGCGGCGAGCAGTACTTC. Protein: CASSYLDQGGEQYF.

This clonotype has more than one count but fewer than ten. The gene calls are TRBV12-3 or TRBV12-4 and TRBJ2-3; D might be TRBD2 (7 bases). Trimming pared 8 bases from V and 6 bases from J, leaving 15 bases between. The CDR3 is 13 residues long. CDR3 loop: CASQPGGMDTQYF. The DNA of the CDR3 is TGTGCCAGCCAACCGGGGGGCATGGATACGCAGTATTTT.

This clonotype occurred a few times. This rearrangement joins TRBV27 to TRBJ2-3; TRBD2 aligns across 11 bases. In germline, CDR1 is MNHEY, CDR2 SMNVEV (reference sequence). The V and J ends lost 5 bases and 9 bases, in that order; junction bases with no gene match: 4. The CDR3 is made up of 13 amino acids. CDR3 amino acids: CASSIGLAGTQYF. The CDR3, as DNA: TGTGCCAGCAGTATCGGACTAGCGGGCACGCAGTATTTT.

This clonotype was observed a few times. The chain couples TRBV20-1 to TRBJ2-7; a possible D gene is TRBD1 (5 bases). CDR1 and CDR2 (germline): DFQATT, SNEGSKA (reference sequence). The CDR3 has 15 residues. Trimming took off 3 bases at V and 3 bases at J, with 18 bases between the two ends. The CDR3 reads CSASRRAYTHYEQYF. The CDR3 DNA is TGCAGTGCTAGCCGCAGGGCTTATACACACTACGAGCAGTACTTC.

This clonotype was found a few times. This chain connects TRBV5-1 to TRBJ2-3, with TRBD2 as a possible D gene (5 bases). The ends were cut back, 2 bases at V and 6 bases at J, with 16 bases in the middle. Germline V lookup: CDR1 SGHRS, CDR2 YFSETQ. CDR3 length: 15 residues. Written as DNA, the CDR3 is TGCGCCAGCAGCTTCCCGACTACCTTCGGCGATACGCAGTATTTT. It translates to CASSFPTTFGDTQYF.

V usage is TRBV18 and J usage is TRBJ2-7; 9 bases line up with TRBD1. The CDR3 has 15 amino acids. The germline CDR1 and CDR2 sequences are KGHSH and LQKENI. J gave up 2 bases and V 8 bases, and 10 bases lay outside the gene matches. CDR3 loop: CASTILDRGTYEQYF. Here the CDR3 DNA reads TGTGCCAGCACGATACTGGACAGGGGAACCTACGAGCAGTACTTC. Supplemented by reference TRBV18 and TRBJ2-7, the full variable domain reads NAGVMQNPRHLVRRRGQEARLRCSPMKGHSHVYWYRQLPEEGLKFMVYLQKENIIDESGMPKERFSAEFPKEGPSILRIQQVVRGDSAAYFCASTILDRGTYEQYFGPGTRLTVT.

V gene TRBV29-1 combines with J gene TRBJ2-2; D is uncertain. The CDR3 has 14 residues. V was pared by 6 bases and J by 2 bases, with 13 bases between. Germline lookup yields CDR1 SQVTM and CDR2 ANQGSEA. The CDR3 region is CSVDLGFNTGELFF. The CDR3 DNA sequence: TGCAGCGTAGACTTGGGGTTCAACACCGGGGAGCTGTTTTTT.